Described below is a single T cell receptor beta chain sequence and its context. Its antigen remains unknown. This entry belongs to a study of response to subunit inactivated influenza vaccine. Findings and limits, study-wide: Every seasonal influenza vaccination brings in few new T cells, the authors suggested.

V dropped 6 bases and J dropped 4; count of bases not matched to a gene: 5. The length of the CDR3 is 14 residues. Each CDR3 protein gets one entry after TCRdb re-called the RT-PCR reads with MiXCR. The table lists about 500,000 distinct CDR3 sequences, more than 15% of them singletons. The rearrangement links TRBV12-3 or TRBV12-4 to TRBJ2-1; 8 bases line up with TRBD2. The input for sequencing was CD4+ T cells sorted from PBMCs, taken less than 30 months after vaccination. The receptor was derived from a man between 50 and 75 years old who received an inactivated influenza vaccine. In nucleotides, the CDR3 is TGTGCCAGCAGCCGACAGCGGGAGTACAATGAGCAGTTCTTC. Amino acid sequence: CASSRQREYNEQFF.